This TCR beta chain was obtained from a study of cytomegalovirus exposure and HLA in healthy donors. Looking at the study overall: The roughly 130 validation repertoires used the same platform as the roughly 670 first-cohort repertoires, a later analysis reported. Overall study results and limits: Most sequenced TCRs were rare (though some public TCRs occurred in many donors). According to the study, 180 or so TCR beta chains were cytomegalovirus-associated. Testing in vitro showed three CMV-associated chains specific for CMV antigens.

V lost 7 bases and J 4 bases, leaving 11 bases between the germline ends. There are 13 residues in the CDR3. Germline assignment: CDR1 MDHEN and CDR2 SYDVKM. This clone was counted a few times. Its antigen is not known. Data came from immunoSEQ multiplex PCR; TCRdb stores just in-frame clones and leaves some out. The sample consists of tens of thousands of clones, 90% of them appearing once. J is TRBJ1-3 and V is TRBV28; D may be TRBD1 (5 bases). The TCR originated in a man between 18 and 35 years old in good health and CMV-seronegative. Sample: PBMCs. The CDR3 DNA reads as TGTGCCAGCACAGAGACAGTAGGAAACACCATATATTTT. Translation: CASTETVGNTIYF.